This passage covers 11 T cell receptor beta chains from one sample sequenced in a study of shared clonotypes between healthy human individuals (dated by TCRdb to 2018 to 2020). CD8 naive samples were CD45RO-negative cells positively selected for CCR7, giving a CD45RA+CCR7+ population that excluded TemRA cells. Library preparation employed the immunoSEQ multiplex PCR assay. TCRdb re-hosts the immuneACCESS table, in-frame sequences only. Its copies lack some clones; in the studies checked, an unresolved V gene accounts for under half of them, and the cause for the rest is not known. For this sample the table gives 2 million or so clones, of which approximately 95% were detected only once. The biggest ten clones account for roughly 1% of the sample. The sequencing input was naive CD8+ T cells sorted from blood. The intended sense of this specimen's cell subset or site label: CD45RA+CCR7+. The receptors here all came from a man aged 18 to 30 in good health.

Comments on this clone: Other nucleotide sequences in the sample specify the same CDR3. The rearrangement joins TRBV4-1 to TRBJ2-7; D is possibly TRBD2 (5 bases). This CDR3 has 14 residues. Trimming left V 1 base short and J 0 bases short, with 7 bases between. Germline V CDR1 and CDR2: MGHRA, YSYEKL. DNA for the CDR3: TGCGCCAGCAGCCAAGGAGGGAGCTCCTACGAGCAGTACTTC. Translated: CASSQGGSSYEQYF.

The CDR3 bases are TGTGCCAGCAGACCCGGGACAGGTTATAAATGGGAAAAACTGTTTTTT. This translates into CASRPGTGYKWEKLFF. The chain links TRBV2 to TRBJ1-4; 8 nucleotides match TRBD1. This CDR3 region has 16 residues. V was clipped by 6 bases and J by 8 bases; unmatched bases: 14. Germline V CDR1 and CDR2: SNHLY, FYNNEI.

The chain combines TRBV15 with TRBJ2-7; unclear D gene. Trimming shortened V by 1 base and J by 4 bases, and 11 bases separated the two germline ends. Germline CDR1 and CDR2: LNHNV and YYDKDF (reference sequence). The CDR3 loop spans 14 amino acids. CDR3: CATSRVGEGYEQYF. CDR3 coding DNA: TGTGCCACCAGCAGAGTTGGGGAAGGGTACGAGCAGTACTTC. The full variable domain, rest sourced from reference TRBV15 and TRBJ2-7, is DAMVIQNPRYQVTQFGKPVTLSCSQTLNHNVMYWYQQKSSQAPKLLFHYYDKDFNNEADTPDNFQSRRPNTSFCFLDIRSPGLGDTAMYLCATSRVGEGYEQYFGPGTRLTVT.

The chain employs TRBV4-1 and TRBJ1-1, with a weak D call TRBD1 (5 bases). There are 14 residues in the CDR3. The germline V gene encodes CDR1 MGHRA and CDR2 YSYEKL. V lost 0 bases and J lost 5, with 10 bases in between. The CDR3 bases are TGCGCCAGCAGCCAAGAAGGGGTGGGGACTGAAGCTTTCTTT. Translated, it gives CASSQEGVGTEAFF.

J is TRBJ2-2 and V is TRBV7-6; TRBD2 is a possible D gene (6 bases). Germline CDR1 is SGHVS and CDR2 is FNYEAQ. V dropped 5 bases and J dropped 3 bases, with 13 bases sitting between them. This CDR3 spans 15 amino acids. CDR3 DNA: TGTGCCAGCAGCGCGGGACGACGAGACACCGGGGAGCTGTTTTTT. This translates into CASSAGRRDTGELFF.

In its sample, this clone was seen once. The chain has TRBV7-6 and TRBJ1-1; 9 bases match TRBD1. J was trimmed by 7 bases and V by 6 bases; bases with no gene match: 6. The CDR3 length is 13 residues. The germline gives CDR1 SGHVS, CDR2 FNYEAQ. The CDR3 protein is CASSTGQGDEAFF. The CDR3 DNA sequence: TGTGCCAGCAGTACGGGACAGGGAGATGAAGCTTTCTTT.

This clone was found once. Distinct nucleotide sequences in the sample also encode this CDR3. V and J are TRBV5-6 and TRBJ2-7, with D uncertain. The germline gives CDR1 SGHDT, CDR2 YYEEEE. CDR3 size: 12 residues. The V gene lost 0 bases and the J gene lost 4 bases, with 5 bases spanning the gap. In DNA, the CDR3 is TGTGCCAGCAGCTTGGGACTGTACGAGCAGTACTTC. The encoded protein is CASSLGLYEQYF.

A remark on this clone: The sample contains more than one DNA sequence encoding this CDR3. The V call is TRBV7-9, the J call TRBJ2-7; D is undetermined. CDR1 is SEHNR, CDR2 FQNEAQ, per germline (reference sequence). CDR3 length: 12 residues. Trimming pared 5 bases from V and 0 bases from J, leaving 5 bases between. The CDR3 sequence is CASSQSSYEQYF. The CDR3 coding sequence is TGTGCCAGCAGCCAAAGCTCCTACGAGCAGTACTTC.

The chain carries TRBV7-2 and TRBJ2-5, with 10 positions matching TRBD2. V dropped 0 bases and J dropped 4; count of bases not matched to a gene: 8. This CDR3 comprises 17 residues. Germline V gives CDR1 SGHTA, CDR2 FQGNSA. Written as DNA, the CDR3 is TGTGCCAGCAGCTTAGCCCTGACTAGCGGGTGGGGAGAGACCCAGTACTTC. Amino acid sequence: CASSLALTSGWGETQYF.

The chain employs TRBV4-3 and TRBJ2-7, with 9 bases fitting TRBD2. The ends lost 1 base at V and 4 bases at J; junction bases unmatched: 5. The CDR3 length is 15 residues. The germline V gene encodes CDR1 LGHNA and CDR2 YSLEER. CDR3 DNA: TGCGCCAGCAGCCAAGGGGGTAGCGGGGGTTACGAGCAGTACTTC. It specifies CASSQGGSGGYEQYF.

This clone came up a few times. Other DNA variants within this sample encode the same CDR3. The chain links TRBV4-1 to TRBJ1-3; no firm D call. Trimming took 1 base from V and 0 from J, leaving 7 bases between them. The CDR3 runs 15 residues. Germline V gives CDR1 MGHRA, CDR2 YSYEKL. The DNA for the CDR3 is TGCGCCAGCAGCCAAGGCAGGAGCTCTGGAAACACCATATATTTT. Amino acid sequence: CASSQGRSSGNTIYF.